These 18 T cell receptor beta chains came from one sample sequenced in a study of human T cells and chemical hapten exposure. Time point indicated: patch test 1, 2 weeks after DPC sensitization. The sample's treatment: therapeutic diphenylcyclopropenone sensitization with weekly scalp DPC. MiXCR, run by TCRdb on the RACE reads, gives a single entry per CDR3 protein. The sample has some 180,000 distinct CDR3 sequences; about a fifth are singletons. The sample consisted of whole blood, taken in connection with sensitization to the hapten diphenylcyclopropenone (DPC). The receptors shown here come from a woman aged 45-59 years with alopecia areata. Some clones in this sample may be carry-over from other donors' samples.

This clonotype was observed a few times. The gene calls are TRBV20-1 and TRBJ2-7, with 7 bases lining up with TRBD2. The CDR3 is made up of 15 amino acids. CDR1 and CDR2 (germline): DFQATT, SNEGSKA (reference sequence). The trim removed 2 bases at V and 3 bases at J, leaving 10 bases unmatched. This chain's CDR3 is CSARSSSGGLYEQYF. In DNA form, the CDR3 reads TGCAGTGCTAGATCGTCGTCGGGAGGTCTCTACGAGCAGTACTTC.

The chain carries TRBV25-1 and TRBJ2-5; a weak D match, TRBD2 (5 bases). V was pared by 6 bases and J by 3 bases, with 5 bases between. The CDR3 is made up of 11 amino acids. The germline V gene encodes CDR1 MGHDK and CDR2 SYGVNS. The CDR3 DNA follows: TGTGCCAGCAGCGGGAAAGAGACCCAGTACTTC. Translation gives CASSGKETQYF.

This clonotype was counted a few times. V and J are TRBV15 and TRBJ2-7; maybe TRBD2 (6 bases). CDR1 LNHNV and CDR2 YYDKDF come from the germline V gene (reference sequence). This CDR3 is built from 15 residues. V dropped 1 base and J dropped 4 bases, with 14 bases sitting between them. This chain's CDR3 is CATSRGGTGEYEQYF. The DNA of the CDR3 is TGTGCCACCAGCAGAGGGGGGACTGGGGAATACGAGCAGTACTTC.

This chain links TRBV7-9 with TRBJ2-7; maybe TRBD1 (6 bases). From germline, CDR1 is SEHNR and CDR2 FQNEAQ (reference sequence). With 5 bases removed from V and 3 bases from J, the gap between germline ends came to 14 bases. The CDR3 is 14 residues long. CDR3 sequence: CASSPADRLYEQYF. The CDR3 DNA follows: TGTGCCAGCAGCCCAGCGGACAGACTCTACGAGCAGTACTTC.

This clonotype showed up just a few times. The CDR3 coding sequence is TGTGCCAGCTCACCACCGACCCTCGAGACCCAGTACTTC. The encoded protein is CASSPPTLETQYF. This chain uses TRBV18 with TRBJ2-5; D not resolved. Trimming removed 0 bases from V and 5 bases from J, with 7 bases in between. This CDR3 has 13 amino acids. CDR1 and CDR2 from the germline V gene are KGHSH and LQKENI.

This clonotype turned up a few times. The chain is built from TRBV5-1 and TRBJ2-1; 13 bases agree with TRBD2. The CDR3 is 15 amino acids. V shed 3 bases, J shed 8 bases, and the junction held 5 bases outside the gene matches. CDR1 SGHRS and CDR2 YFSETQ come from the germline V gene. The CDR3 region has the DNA TGCGCCAGCAGCTCCGGACTAGCGGGAGCGGATGAGCAGTTCTTC. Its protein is CASSSGLAGADEQFF.

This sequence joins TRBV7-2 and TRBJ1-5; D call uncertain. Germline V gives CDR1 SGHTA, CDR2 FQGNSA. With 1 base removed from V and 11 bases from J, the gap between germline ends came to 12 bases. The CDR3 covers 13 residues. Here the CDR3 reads CASSLVFGETQHF. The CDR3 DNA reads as TGTGCCAGCAGCTTAGTGTTCGGGGAGACCCAGCATTTT.

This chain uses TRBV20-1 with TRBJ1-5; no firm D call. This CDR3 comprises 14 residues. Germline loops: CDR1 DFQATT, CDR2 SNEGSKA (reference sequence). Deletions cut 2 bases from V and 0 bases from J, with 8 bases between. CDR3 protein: CSARTQLSNQPQHF. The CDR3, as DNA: TGCAGTGCTAGAACGCAGCTTAGCAATCAGCCCCAGCATTTT.

The CDR3 spells CSADRDKNTGELFF. Written as DNA, the CDR3 is TGCAGTGCTGATCGGGACAAGAACACCGGGGAGCTGTTTTTT. The chain links TRBV20-1 to TRBJ2-2, with D perhaps TRBD1 (6 bases). Germline CDR1 reads DFQATT; CDR2 reads SNEGSKA (reference sequence). Trimming cost V 5 bases and J 1 base, with 11 bases left between them. The CDR3 covers 14 residues.

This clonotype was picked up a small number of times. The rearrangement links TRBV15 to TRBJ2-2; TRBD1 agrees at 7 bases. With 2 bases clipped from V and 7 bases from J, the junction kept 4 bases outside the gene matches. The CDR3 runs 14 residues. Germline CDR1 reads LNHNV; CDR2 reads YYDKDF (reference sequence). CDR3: CATSRKTGFGELFF. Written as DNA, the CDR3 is TGTGCCACCAGCAGAAAGACAGGGTTCGGGGAGCTGTTTTTT.

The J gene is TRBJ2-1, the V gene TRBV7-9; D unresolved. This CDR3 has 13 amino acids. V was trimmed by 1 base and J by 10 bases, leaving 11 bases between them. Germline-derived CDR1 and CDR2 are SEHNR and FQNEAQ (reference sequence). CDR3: CASSLGIPNEQFF. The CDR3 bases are TGTGCCAGCAGCTTAGGTATCCCGAACGAGCAGTTCTTC. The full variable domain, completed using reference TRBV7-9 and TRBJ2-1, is DTGVSQNPRHKITKRGQNVTFRCDPISEHNRLYWYRQTLGQGPEFLTYFQNEAQLEKSRLLSDRFSAERPKGSFSTLEIQRTEQGDSAMYLCASSLGIPNEQFFGPGTRLTVL.

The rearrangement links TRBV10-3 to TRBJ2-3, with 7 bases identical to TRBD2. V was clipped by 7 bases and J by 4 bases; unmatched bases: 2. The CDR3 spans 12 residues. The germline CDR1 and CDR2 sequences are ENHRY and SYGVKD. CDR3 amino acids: CAINSGSDTQYF. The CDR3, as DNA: TGTGCCATCAATAGCGGGTCAGATACGCAGTATTTT.

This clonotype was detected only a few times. The CDR3 spells CSVEGSGSSYEQYF. The CDR3 region has the DNA TGCAGCGTTGAAGGCTCAGGAAGCTCCTACGAGCAGTACTTC. The chain is built from TRBV29-1 and TRBJ2-7, with D unresolved. The CDR3 covers 14 residues. The germline V gene has CDR1 SQVTM and CDR2 ANQGSEA. V lost 1 base and J lost 0, with 10 bases in between.

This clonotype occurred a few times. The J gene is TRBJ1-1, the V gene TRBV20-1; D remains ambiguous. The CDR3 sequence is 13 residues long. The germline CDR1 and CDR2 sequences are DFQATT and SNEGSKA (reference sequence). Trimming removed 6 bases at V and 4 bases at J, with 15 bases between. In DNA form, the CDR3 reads TGCAGTGCCTTCTACCGGAGAGGCACTGAAGCTTTCTTT. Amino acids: CSAFYRRGTEAFF.

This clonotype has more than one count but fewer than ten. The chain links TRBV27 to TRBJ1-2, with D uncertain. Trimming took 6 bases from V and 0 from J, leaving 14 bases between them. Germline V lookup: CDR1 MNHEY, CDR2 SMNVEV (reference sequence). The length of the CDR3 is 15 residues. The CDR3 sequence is CASRAARSANYGYTF. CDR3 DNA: TGTGCCAGCAGGGCCGCACGTTCCGCTAACTATGGCTACACCTTC.

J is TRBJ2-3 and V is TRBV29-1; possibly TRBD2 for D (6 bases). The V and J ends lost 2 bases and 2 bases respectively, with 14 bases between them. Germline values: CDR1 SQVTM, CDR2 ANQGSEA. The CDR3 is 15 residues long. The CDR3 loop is CSVERSGVITDTQYF. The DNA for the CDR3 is TGCAGCGTTGAACGGTCGGGAGTGATCACAGATACGCAGTATTTT.

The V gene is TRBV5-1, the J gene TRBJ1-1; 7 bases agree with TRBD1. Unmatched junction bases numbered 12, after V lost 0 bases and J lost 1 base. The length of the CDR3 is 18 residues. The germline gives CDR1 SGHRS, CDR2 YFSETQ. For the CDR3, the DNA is TGCGCCAGCAGCTTGGGCGTCCTCCCGACAGGGTCGAACACTGAAGCTTTCTTT. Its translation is CASSLGVLPTGSNTEAFF. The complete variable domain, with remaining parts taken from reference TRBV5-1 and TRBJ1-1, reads KAGVTQTPRYLIKTRGQQVTLSCSPISGHRSVSWYQQTPGQGLQFLFEYFSETQRNKGNFPGRFSGRQFSNSRSEMNVSTLELGDSALYLCASSLGVLPTGSNTEAFFGQGTRLTVV.

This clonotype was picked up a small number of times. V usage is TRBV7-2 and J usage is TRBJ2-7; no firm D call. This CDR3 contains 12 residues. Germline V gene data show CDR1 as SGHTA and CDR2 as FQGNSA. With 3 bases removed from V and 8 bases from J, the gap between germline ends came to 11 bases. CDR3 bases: TGTGCCAGCAGCTTGGACCACTTACAGCAGTACTTC. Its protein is CASSLDHLQQYF.